This T cell receptor beta chain was recovered during a study of beta chain features in type 1 diabetes. Broader study findings: Insertions were fewer and deletions more numerous at VDJ junctions in type 1 diabetes patients. Moderate but significant shortening of TCRB CDR3s was recorded in all four CD4+ subsets from Type 1 diabetes patients.

Germline CDR1 is MNHEY and CDR2 is SVGAGI. V was cut by 0 bases and J by 9 bases, with 9 bases left in between. The CDR3 is made up of 14 amino acids. A single heparinised draw of roughly 0.11 L on average was taken per donor. Sequencing targeted expressed TCRB transcripts, as all isolated RNA had been reverse transcribed. TCRdb keeps only in-frame clones here, not all; method: immunoSEQ multiplex PCR. This sample carries hundreds of thousands of clones, less than 10% of them seen once, and the ten largest clones take less than 0.45%. Comments on this clone: Its antigen remains unknown.

The sequenced sample consisted of central memory CD4+ T cells from blood. This clonotype was obtained from a woman under 30 in good health. The rearrangement links TRBV6-5 to TRBJ1-6, with unresolved D. The CDR3 loop is CASSYSWLSSPLHF. CDR3 in DNA: TGTGCCAGCAGTTACTCCTGGTTGAGTTCACCCCTCCACTTT.